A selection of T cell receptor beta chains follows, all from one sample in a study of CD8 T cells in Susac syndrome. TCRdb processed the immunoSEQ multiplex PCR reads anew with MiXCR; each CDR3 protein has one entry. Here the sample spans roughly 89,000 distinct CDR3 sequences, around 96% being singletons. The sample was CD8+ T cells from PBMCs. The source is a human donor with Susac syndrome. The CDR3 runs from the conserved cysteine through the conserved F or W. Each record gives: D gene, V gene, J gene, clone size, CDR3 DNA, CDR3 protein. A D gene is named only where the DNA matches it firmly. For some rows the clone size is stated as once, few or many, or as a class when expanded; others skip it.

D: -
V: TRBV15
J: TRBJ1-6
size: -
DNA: TGTGCCACCAGCAGAGTGCGGGGTTCACCCCTCCACTTT
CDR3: CATSRVRGSPLHF

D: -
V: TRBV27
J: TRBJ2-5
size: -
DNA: TGTGCCAGCAGTTTTGGCGGGGAGACCCAGTACTTC
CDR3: CASSFGGETQYF

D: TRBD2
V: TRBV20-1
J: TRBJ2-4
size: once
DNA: TGCAGTGCTAATTTAGCGGGGAACAAAAACATTCAGTACTTC
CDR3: CSANLAGNKNIQYF

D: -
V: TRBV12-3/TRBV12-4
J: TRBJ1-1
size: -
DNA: TGTGCCAGCACCCTAGGGCAGGGAGGCGAAGCTTTCTTT
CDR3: CASTLGQGGEAFF

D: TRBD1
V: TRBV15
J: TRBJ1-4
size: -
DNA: TGTGCCACCAGCAGAGATCGGCAGGGGGCTGGAAAACTGTTTTTT
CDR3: CATSRDRQGAGKLFF

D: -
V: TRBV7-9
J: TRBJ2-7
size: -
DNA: TGTGCCAGCAGTTTTACTGGTGGACCGGAGGGGGGTTACGAGCAGTACTTC
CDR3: CASSFTGGPEGGYEQYF

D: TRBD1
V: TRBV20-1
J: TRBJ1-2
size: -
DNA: TGCAGTGCCGTACCGGACGAAACAGGGGGGGACAACTATGGCTACACCTTC
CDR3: CSAVPDETGGDNYGYTF

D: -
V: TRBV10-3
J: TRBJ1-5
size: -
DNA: TGTGCCATCAGGGGGGTGGATAGCAATCAGCCCCAGCATTTT
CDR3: CAIRGVDSNQPQHF

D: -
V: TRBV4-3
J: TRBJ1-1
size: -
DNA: TGCGCCAGCAGCCAAGATTGGCTAGGTGAAGCTTTCTTT
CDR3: CASSQDWLGEAFF

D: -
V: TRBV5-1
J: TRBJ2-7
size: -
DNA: TGCGCCAGCAGCTCCGGGAACTACGAGCAGTACTTC
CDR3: CASSSGNYEQYF

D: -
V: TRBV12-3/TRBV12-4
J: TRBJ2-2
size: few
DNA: TGTGCCAGCAGTCCCGGGACATCTAACACCGGGGAGCTGTTTTTT
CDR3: CASSPGTSNTGELFF

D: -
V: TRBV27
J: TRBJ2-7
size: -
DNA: TGTGCCAGCAGTTTATCCCCCTTCTACGAGCAGTACTTC
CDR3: CASSLSPFYEQYF

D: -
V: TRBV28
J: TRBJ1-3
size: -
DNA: TGTGCCAGCAGGTCACAGGGCTCTGGAAACACCATATATTTT
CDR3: CASRSQGSGNTIYF

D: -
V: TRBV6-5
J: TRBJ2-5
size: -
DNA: TGTGCCAGCAGTCGCGGGGTTAGAGGAGAGACCCAGTACTTC
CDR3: CASSRGVRGETQYF

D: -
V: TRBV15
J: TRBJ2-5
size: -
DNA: TGTGCCACCAGCAGAGACCAGTTTGAGACCCAGTACTTC
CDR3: CATSRDQFETQYF

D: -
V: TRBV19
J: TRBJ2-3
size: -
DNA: TGTGCCAGTAGTATAGCTGGCACAGATACGCAGTATTTT
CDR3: CASSIAGTDTQYF

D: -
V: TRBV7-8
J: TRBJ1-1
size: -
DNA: TGTGCCAGCAGCCACCGGCGTGAAGACACTGAAGCTTTCTTT
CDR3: CASSHRREDTEAFF